Listed below are T cell receptor beta chains from one sample, sequenced in a study of technical replicates of blood from several donors. Sequencing was performed with immunoSEQ multiplex PCR; in TCRdb, only in-frame clones are kept and a portion is missing. The sample has 60,000 to 65,000 clones, 70% to 90% seen once. Input material: PBMCs. The receptors come from a human donor in good health. Some clones in this sample may be carry-over from other donors' samples. CDR3s include the opening cysteine and the closing phenylalanine or tryptophan. The order of the fields is V gene, J gene, D gene, clone size, CDR3 DNA, CDR3 protein. D genes are given only for firm matches. The listing skips clone size in some rows; elsewhere it reads once, few, many or a size class.

v_call: TRBV30; j_call: TRBJ2-7; d_call: NA; clone_size: NA; cdr3_nt: TGTGCCTGGACTCCGGGCTCCTACGAGCAGTACTTC; cdr3_aa: CAWTPGSYEQYF
v_call: TRBV6-1; j_call: TRBJ1-1; d_call: NA; clone_size: few; cdr3_nt: TGTGCCAGCAGTGACGAGGGCCCGAACACTGAAGCTTTCTTT; cdr3_aa: CASSDEGPNTEAFF
v_call: TRBV9; j_call: TRBJ2-3; d_call: TRBD2; clone_size: NA; cdr3_nt: TGTGCCAGCAGCGTTGCGGGGGGCCCCACAGATACGCAGTATTTT; cdr3_aa: CASSVAGGPTDTQYF
v_call: TRBV10-3; j_call: TRBJ2-7; d_call: NA; clone_size: NA; cdr3_nt: TGTGCCATCTCGGGGTTCCCCGCCTACGAGCAGTACTTC; cdr3_aa: CAISGFPAYEQYF
v_call: TRBV4-3; j_call: TRBJ2-3; d_call: NA; clone_size: NA; cdr3_nt: TGCGCCAGCAGCCAAGATTATCAGGGGGGAGATACGCAGTATTTT; cdr3_aa: CASSQDYQGGDTQYF
v_call: TRBV5-4; j_call: TRBJ2-3; d_call: TRBD2; clone_size: NA; cdr3_nt: TGTGCCAGCAGCCAGACTAGCGGAGCCTTGAGCACAGATACGCAGTATTTT; cdr3_aa: CASSQTSGALSTDTQYF
v_call: TRBV28; j_call: TRBJ2-1; d_call: NA; clone_size: NA; cdr3_nt: TGTGCCAGCAGTGTTCAGGGGGGCAACAATGAGCAGTTCTTC; cdr3_aa: CASSVQGGNNEQFF
v_call: TRBV4-1; j_call: TRBJ2-7; d_call: TRBD2; clone_size: NA; cdr3_nt: TGCGCCAGCAGCCAAGAGCCTGGAGCTAGCGGGGGAAATGGGCAGTACTTC; cdr3_aa: CASSQEPGASGGNGQYF
v_call: TRBV5-1; j_call: TRBJ1-5; d_call: NA; clone_size: NA; cdr3_nt: TGCGCCAGCAGAGCGGACCCCAATCAGCCCCAGCATTTT; cdr3_aa: CASRADPNQPQHF
v_call: TRBV15; j_call: TRBJ2-7; d_call: NA; clone_size: NA; cdr3_nt: TGTGCCACCAGCAGAGATTTCACGGTCGACGAGCAGTACTTC; cdr3_aa: CATSRDFTVDEQYF
v_call: TRBV5-6; j_call: TRBJ2-3; d_call: NA; clone_size: NA; cdr3_nt: TGTGCCAGCAGCTATAGAACAGGTGGCACAGATACGCAGTATTTT; cdr3_aa: CASSYRTGGTDTQYF
v_call: TRBV7-9; j_call: TRBJ2-7; d_call: NA; clone_size: NA; cdr3_nt: TGTGCCAGCAGCTTACGGACAGCCTCCTACGAGCAGTACTTC; cdr3_aa: CASSLRTASYEQYF
v_call: TRBV6-5; j_call: TRBJ2-1; d_call: NA; clone_size: NA; cdr3_nt: TGTGCCAGCAGCGACTGGGAGAGGGTCAATGAGCAGTTCTTC; cdr3_aa: CASSDWERVNEQFF
v_call: TRBV19; j_call: TRBJ1-6; d_call: TRBD1; clone_size: NA; cdr3_nt: TGTGCCAGTACCGGACAGGGGGTAACCTATAATTCACCCCTCCACTTT; cdr3_aa: CASTGQGVTYNSPLHF
v_call: TRBV6-5; j_call: TRBJ2-7; d_call: TRBD2; clone_size: NA; cdr3_nt: TGTGCCAGCAGTTACTCGGCTAGCGGTCCCTACGAGCAGTACTTC; cdr3_aa: CASSYSASGPYEQYF
v_call: TRBV7-2; j_call: TRBJ2-1; d_call: TRBD2; clone_size: once; cdr3_nt: TGTGCCAGCACCGATAGCGGGGGGGCCGGGAATGAGCAGTTCTTC; cdr3_aa: CASTDSGGAGNEQFF
v_call: TRBV29-1; j_call: TRBJ1-2; d_call: NA; clone_size: NA; cdr3_nt: TGCAGCGTTGCAGGGTTCTATGGCTACACCTTC; cdr3_aa: CSVAGFYGYTF
v_call: TRBV10-3; j_call: TRBJ1-4; d_call: TRBD1; clone_size: NA; cdr3_nt: TGTGCCATCAGTAAGGAACCGGGACAGGGTGTAACTAATGAAAAACTGTTTTTT; cdr3_aa: CAISKEPGQGVTNEKLFF
v_call: TRBV29-1; j_call: TRBJ2-1; d_call: TRBD1; clone_size: NA; cdr3_nt: TGCAGCGTTGATCCCGTCATTCAGGGGGCCGAATCCTACAATGAGCAGTTCTTC; cdr3_aa: CSVDPVIQGAESYNEQFF
v_call: TRBV6-1; j_call: TRBJ2-7; d_call: NA; clone_size: NA; cdr3_nt: TGTGCCAGCAGTGACTTACATGGCTACGAGCAGTACTTC; cdr3_aa: CASSDLHGYEQYF
v_call: TRBV7-9; j_call: TRBJ2-7; d_call: NA; clone_size: once; cdr3_nt: TGTGCCAGCAGCTCCCCGGGACTCCCATACGAGCAGTACTTC; cdr3_aa: CASSSPGLPYEQYF
v_call: TRBV7-9; j_call: TRBJ2-5; d_call: NA; clone_size: NA; cdr3_nt: TGTGCCAGCAGCTCTCATCCTAGATTCCTCGCTGGGGAGACCCAGTACTTC; cdr3_aa: CASSSHPRFLAGETQYF
v_call: TRBV9; j_call: TRBJ1-3; d_call: NA; clone_size: once; cdr3_nt: TGTGCCAGCAGCGTAGGAGAGCCCCCGAGCACCATATATTTT; cdr3_aa: CASSVGEPPSTIYF
v_call: TRBV6-6; j_call: TRBJ2-7; d_call: NA; clone_size: NA; cdr3_nt: TGTGCCAGCACAGGGGAACAGCCTGACCTCTCCAACGAGCAGTACTTC; cdr3_aa: CASTGEQPDLSNEQYF
v_call: TRBV7-6; j_call: TRBJ2-5; d_call: NA; clone_size: NA; cdr3_nt: TGTGCCAGCAGCTCAAAGGTGGGCAGCAACCAAGAGACCCAGTACTTC; cdr3_aa: CASSSKVGSNQETQYF
v_call: TRBV7-9; j_call: TRBJ2-1; d_call: TRBD2; clone_size: NA; cdr3_nt: TGTGCCGGCGGACTAGCGGGGGGTGGTGAGCAGTTCTTC; cdr3_aa: CAGGLAGGGEQFF
v_call: TRBV19; j_call: TRBJ1-4; d_call: TRBD1; clone_size: once; cdr3_nt: TGTGCCAGTAGTCTCCGACGGGACAGGGAGCCAACTAATGAAAAACTGTTTTTT; cdr3_aa: CASSLRRDREPTNEKLFF
v_call: TRBV29-1; j_call: TRBJ2-7; d_call: NA; clone_size: NA; cdr3_nt: TGCAGCGCCCGGGACACCCCCTACGAGCAGTACTTC; cdr3_aa: CSARDTPYEQYF
v_call: TRBV9; j_call: TRBJ1-1; d_call: NA; clone_size: NA; cdr3_nt: TGTGCCAGCAGCGTTGAGAGTGGGCGATCAACTGAAGCTTTCTTT; cdr3_aa: CASSVESGRSTEAFF
v_call: TRBV29-1; j_call: TRBJ2-7; d_call: NA; clone_size: NA; cdr3_nt: TGCAGCGTTGAAGGCTCAGGGGGGCCTCGGGGCGAGCAGTACTTC; cdr3_aa: CSVEGSGGPRGEQYF